The present TCR beta chain was sequenced within a study of neoadjuvant anti-PD-1 for oral cavity cancer (dated by TCRdb to 2020 to 2023). Regarding the complete study: Patients mostly received three to four biweekly doses of nivolumab at 3 mg/kg before curative-intent surgical resection. A fourth nivolumab dose was given around day 43 to patients without progression, and definitive surgical resection was performed in those patients on days 50-56. Responders were defined as patients with complete response, partial response or stable disease by RECIST 1.1; non-responders were defined as patients with progression. The parent correlative cohort included about a dozen patients, with an approximately 30% response rate.

General study outcomes and caveats: Higher pretreatment blood Treg/Th17 ratios correlated with both higher pretreatment blood TCRbeta clonality and lower post-treatment tumor TCRbeta clonality. After neoadjuvant nivolumab, T cell clonality (Gini index) in PBMCs was significantly higher in non-responders than in responders. Only a few patients per response group were included in the TCR analyses, and larger cohorts for validation were called for by the authors.

Details on this clone: Its antigen is still unknown. Per-base quality was not reported, and no clone a single base away is much larger than it.

Taken from the germline V gene (reference sequence), the CDR1 and CDR2 loops are MNHNY and SVGAGI. V was cut back by 0 bases and J by 6 bases, leaving a gap of 15 bases between them. Measured from the cysteine to the phenylalanine, the CDR3 is 16 residues long. Solely the CDR3 DNA is kept, with 48 bases framed from the first base. This specimen's time point label, interpreted: before neoadjuvant nivolumab. Patients had been newly diagnosed with stage II-IVA oral cavity squamous cell carcinoma, and no prior systemic or radiation treatment had been given to the patients. The cohort was made up of patients with locally advanced, HPV-negative oral cavity squamous cell carcinoma. No culture maintenance or expansion was done, as the peripheral blood mononuclear cells went straight to analysis. The samples were drawn from a longitudinal correlative study tied to a single-arm phase II trial testing neoadjuvant nivolumab in oral cavity squamous cell carcinoma. Genomic DNA-based TCRbeta sequencing was performed on subject-matched pre- and post-treatment PBMCs and tumors from three responders and three non-responders. Peripheral blood mononuclear cells were collected before nivolumab treatment and again after treatment, at the time of surgery. The Maxwell RSC DNA from Cells kit was used to extract genomic DNA from PBMCs.

For deep sequencing, each PBMC sample was run in six replicates, with libraries mostly built from 400 to 500 ng of input genomic DNA. The immunoSEQ hsTCRbeta kit was used to prepare TCRbeta libraries, following the manufacturer's instructions. Sequencing of the completed libraries took place using an Illumina NovaSeq 6000 S4 flow cell after they had been pooled to about 3 nM. The authors' pipeline ran thus. The immunoSEQ Analyzer was used for raw data preprocessing and quality control. The analysis was limited to productive rearrangements, and each clonotype was defined by a unique CDR3 amino acid sequence. Repertoire clonality was estimated as the Gini-Simpson index, which was calculated using the R package tcR. Gini indices were compared with Student's t test, and associations with tumor size change were assessed by Pearson correlation. The immuneACCESS repertoire file appears here via TCRdb, limited to in-frame rearrangements. These files lack a portion of the clones; in checked studies, under half of the deficit traces to unresolved V genes, and the cause of the others is not known. For V, J and clone size, that table is used; D and trimming come from the DNA. The sample records approximately 74,000 clones, approximately 80% of which are singletons. 3.1% of the sample is taken by the ten largest.

The sequences come from PBMCs, collected before nivolumab (anti-PD-1) treatment. The sequence is built from TRBV6-6 and TRBJ2-1, and possibly TRBD1, on 5 matching bases. This receptor was identified in a person aged 40-85 years with oral cavity squamous cell carcinoma. The CDR3 here reads CASSYSGLDTVNEQFF. The nucleotide sequence reads as follows: TGTGCCAGCAGTTACTCGGGGCTTGATACGGTCAATGAGCAGTTCTTC.